The 8 T cell receptor beta chains given below trace back to one sample, sequenced in a study of blood T cells in healthy people across ages. Together with a sample-barcoded 5' primer, a J-beta primer mix was included in a second PCR lasting roughly 6 to 12 cycles. TCRdb re-analysed the 5' RACE reads in MiXCR, keeping a single row per CDR3 protein. The data show about 760,000 distinct CDR3 sequences, 25% seen once. The sample was also linked to a second study, of T cells of mothers and their children.

Material for sequencing was blood. Every receptor here comes from a boy between 10 and 17 years old in good health.

The gene calls are TRBV12-5 and TRBJ2-2, with TRBD2 identical over 9 bases. This CDR3 is 16 amino acids long. Trimming at V came to 7 bases and at J to 4 bases, leaving 10 bases not matched to a gene. Germline V lookup: CDR1 LGHNT, CDR2 FRNRAP. CDR3 sequence: CASVLTAGGPTGELFF. CDR3 nucleotide sequence: TGTGCTAGTGTTCTCACAGCGGGGGGTCCCACCGGGGAGCTGTTTTTT.

The chain joins TRBV24-1 to TRBJ1-2, with D possibly being TRBD1 (6 bases). Trimming cost V 6 bases and J 6 bases, with 19 bases left between them. Per the germline V gene, CDR1 is KGHDR and CDR2 is SFDVKD. CDR3 length equals 15 residues. Here the CDR3 reads CATSSDQLWGHGYTF. CDR3 nucleotide sequence: TGTGCCACCAGTAGTGACCAGCTATGGGGGCATGGCTACACCTTC.

This clonotype was seen only a few times. The chain recombines TRBV7-2 with TRBJ2-3, with TRBD1 as a possible D gene (6 bases). Germline V gene sequence: CDR1 SGHTA, CDR2 FQGNSA. V was cut by 1 base and J by 9 bases, with 8 bases left in between. The CDR3 length is 12 residues. This chain's CDR3 is CASSLVGTTQYF. The CDR3, as DNA: TGTGCCAGCAGCTTAGTCGGGACAACGCAGTATTTT.

The chain recombines TRBV15 with TRBJ1-4; 7 nucleotides match TRBD1. The CDR3 runs 15 residues. The junction had 8 bases not matched to a gene; V was cut back by 5 bases and J by 5 bases. CDR1 is LNHNV and CDR2 is YYDKDF in the germline V gene (reference sequence). The CDR3 coding sequence is TGTGCCACCAGCGTAAGAGGGACAGTAAATGAAAAACTGTTTTTT. It encodes CATSVRGTVNEKLFF.

Only a few counts were recorded for this clonotype. The chain joins TRBV5-1 to TRBJ2-1; unclear D gene. The CDR3 spans 13 residues. Trimming pared 2 bases from V and 8 bases from J, leaving 11 bases between. Germline loops: CDR1 SGHRS, CDR2 YFSETQ. The CDR3 sequence: CASSFGYSDEQFF. CDR3 DNA: TGCGCCAGCAGCTTCGGCTACTCGGATGAGCAGTTCTTC.

This clonotype was counted only a few times. J is TRBJ1-1 and V is TRBV7-3; weak D call: TRBD1 (5 bases). Looked up from germline, CDR1 is SGHTA and CDR2 is FQGTGA. This CDR3 region has 17 residues. Trimming pared 1 base from V and 5 bases from J, leaving 20 bases between. The CDR3 nucleotides read TGTGCCAGCAGCTTAATGGCGGGGGGATATGCGTTAACTGAAGCTTTCTTT. Residues: CASSLMAGGYALTEAFF.

This clonotype was found a few times. J is TRBJ1-3 and V is TRBV10-3, with a weak D call TRBD1 (5 bases). V lost 0 bases, J lost 2 bases, and 11 bases lay in between. The V gene's germline CDR1 is ENHRY and CDR2 SYGVKD. There are 16 residues in the CDR3. Here the CDR3 DNA reads TGTGCCATCAGTGAGTCTCACAGGTTGACTGGAAACACCATATATTTT. It codes for CAISESHRLTGNTIYF.

This clonotype was seen only a few times. This sequence joins TRBV4-1 and TRBJ2-5; D gene uncertain. This CDR3 comprises 15 residues. The germline gives CDR1 MGHRA, CDR2 YSYEKL. The V and J ends lost 1 base and 5 bases respectively, with 14 bases between them. CDR3 nucleotide sequence: TGCGCCAGCAGCCAAGCATGGACCGGCGCCGAGACCCAGTACTTC. It translates to CASSQAWTGAETQYF.